The next 32 T cell receptor beta chains were all read from a single sample in a study of blood T cell repertoires in COVID-19. Measured with immunoSEQ multiplex PCR; TCRdb has only the in-frame clones, and not every one. Here the sample spans roughly 150,000 clones, around 80% being singletons. The sequenced sample consisted of peripheral blood. These receptors came from a woman in her 50s in a cohort sampled during active or convalescent COVID-19.

V is TRBV3-1 (or the pseudogene TRBV3-2) and J is TRBJ2-7, with TRBD1 matching 7 bases. The CDR3 is made up of 15 amino acids. Germline loops: CDR1 LGHDT, CDR2 YNNKEL (reference sequence). Trimming cost V 3 bases and J 1 base; bases outside gene matches: 6. The CDR3 sequence: CASSHYRDSSYEQYF. CDR3 nucleotide sequence: TGTGCCAGCAGCCACTACCGGGACAGTTCCTACGAGCAGTACTTC.

This sequence joins TRBV19 and TRBJ1-5; a weak D match, TRBD1 (6 bases). The CDR3 loop spans 13 amino acids. Trimming removed 2 bases at V and 7 bases at J, with 9 bases between. Germline V CDR1 and CDR2: LNHDA, SQIVND (reference sequence). CDR3 sequence reads: CASSIRGGQPQHF. CDR3 sequence (DNA): TGTGCCAGTAGTATAAGGGGGGGACAGCCCCAGCATTTT.

The chain joins TRBV12-5 to TRBJ2-7; weak D call: TRBD1 (6 bases). The CDR3 spans 18 residues. V lost 0 bases and J lost 5, with 23 bases in between. Germline V lookup: CDR1 LGHNT, CDR2 FRNRAP. CDR3 coding DNA: TGTGCTAGTGGTTTGGTACCCGCCCTTGGGGGCCCGAGGGACGAGCAGTACTTC. Translation: CASGLVPALGGPRDEQYF. The variable domain in full, completed from reference TRBV12-5 and TRBJ2-7, reads DARVTQTPRHKVTEMGQEVTMRCQPILGHNTVFWYRQTMMQGLELLAYFRNRAPLDDSGMPKDRFSAEMPDATLATLKIQPSEPRDSAVYFCASGLVPALGGPRDEQYFGPGTRLTVT.

This chain uses TRBV7-6 with TRBJ2-3, with 8 bases that match TRBD2. Trimming took 5 bases from V and 3 from J; bases not matched to a gene: 10. The CDR3 is 16 amino acids. Germline assignment: CDR1 SGHVS and CDR2 FNYEAQ. The CDR3 nucleotides are TGTGCCAGCAGCGCCACCCGGGGGGGTGGGACAGATACGCAGTATTTT. Translated: CASSATRGGGTDTQYF.

This clone came up a few times. The V call is TRBV6-5, the J call TRBJ2-5; 7 bases fit TRBD2. The CDR3 runs to 12 residues. Trimming removed 7 bases from V and 5 bases from J; junction bases left unmatched: 4. Germline V CDR1 and CDR2: MNHEY, SVGAGI. Here the CDR3 DNA reads TGTGCCAGCACCGGACTAGAGGAGACCCAGTACTTC. Amino acids: CASTGLEETQYF.

The CDR3 here is CASSSSRDRGHYGYTF. The CDR3 DNA follows: TGTGCCAGCAGTTCATCGAGGGACAGGGGGCACTATGGCTACACCTTC. The rearrangement uses TRBV6-5 and TRBJ1-2, with 12 bases fitting TRBD1. Germline V lookup: CDR1 MNHEY, CDR2 SVGAGI. CDR3 length equals 16 residues. V lost 4 bases to trimming and J lost 3 bases; unmatched junction nucleotides: 6.

The CDR3 region has the DNA TGTGCCACCAGTACTCACGGGGGGGACAATGAGCAGTTCTTC. Encoded protein: CATSTHGGDNEQFF. This chain joins TRBV24-1 and TRBJ2-1; TRBD2 agrees at 8 bases. CDR3 length: 14 amino acids. Trimming removed 6 bases from V and 5 bases from J; junction bases left unmatched: 5. Germline V lookup: CDR1 KGHDR, CDR2 SFDVKD.

The chain employs TRBV19 and TRBJ1-5; 11 positions agree with TRBD1. Germline CDR1 reads LNHDA; CDR2 reads SQIVND (reference sequence). V lost 6 bases, J lost 7 bases, and 11 bases stayed unmatched. The CDR3 length is 16 residues. CDR3 region: CASSRTGTGGRQPQHF. Written as DNA, the CDR3 is TGTGCCAGTAGCCGCACCGGGACAGGGGGACGGCAGCCCCAGCATTTT.

This chain joins TRBV27 and TRBJ1-2; D might be TRBD1 (5 bases). The CDR3 loop spans 13 amino acids. Deletions cut 2 bases from V and 5 bases from J, with 9 bases between. Germline CDR1 is MNHEY and CDR2 is SMNVEV (reference sequence). This CDR3 reads CASSLGAEYGYTF. Here the CDR3 DNA reads TGTGCCAGCAGTTTAGGGGCAGAATATGGCTACACCTTC.

The rearrangement links TRBV30 to TRBJ1-1; the D is unclear. CDR1 and CDR2 from the germline V gene are GTSNPN and SVGIG (reference sequence). This CDR3 has 13 residues. Trimming shortened V by 4 bases and J by 1 base, and 10 bases separated the two germline ends. The CDR3 nucleotides read TGTGCCTGGAAGAGGCCGGGGAACACTGAAGCTTTCTTT. Translated, it gives CAWKRPGNTEAFF.

The V and J genes are TRBV30 and TRBJ1-1, with no clear D. The CDR3 has 15 amino acids. V shed 2 bases and J shed 0 bases, with 13 bases lying between them. The germline CDR1 and CDR2 sequences are GTSNPN and SVGIG (reference sequence). CDR3 residues: CAWSPSTGMNTEAFF. CDR3 DNA: TGTGCCTGGAGTCCATCGACGGGGATGAACACTGAAGCTTTCTTT.

The chain has TRBV3-1 (or the pseudogene TRBV3-2) and TRBJ2-3; 14 nucleotides line up with TRBD2. Germline CDR1 reads LGHDT; CDR2 reads YNNKEL (reference sequence). The CDR3 contains 18 residues. The J segment lost 5 bases and the V segment lost 4 bases, leaving 11 bases of the junction unmatched. In DNA form, the CDR3 reads TGTGCCAGCAGCCCCGGGACTAGCGGGGGATCCCGGGAAGATACGCAGTATTTT. It yields the protein CASSPGTSGGSREDTQYF.

The V call is TRBV9, the J call TRBJ1-2; the D gene is possibly TRBD1 (6 bases). Germline CDR1 SGDLS, CDR2 YYNGEE. The CDR3 covers 14 residues. The germline V and J ends were trimmed by 3 bases and 4 bases, with 13 bases remaining between them. CDR3: CASSGIGGPYGYTF. The CDR3 coding sequence is TGTGCCAGCAGCGGAATTGGGGGCCCCTATGGCTACACCTTC.

V and J are TRBV5-1 and TRBJ1-6, with 8 bases matching TRBD1. With V trimmed by 4 bases and J by 10 bases, 7 bases remained unmatched. This CDR3 has 14 residues. From germline, CDR1 is SGHRS and CDR2 YFSETQ. In nucleotides, the CDR3 is TGCGCCAGCAGCCCAGGACAGGGAAAGTCACCCCTCCACTTT. Its protein is CASSPGQGKSPLHF.

The genes are TRBV6-5 and TRBJ1-2; D unclear. The CDR3 is 16 amino acids. Per germline, CDR1 MNHEY and CDR2 SVGAGI. The V and J ends lost 0 bases and 0 bases respectively, with 11 bases between them. The CDR3 sequence: CASSYSASGTNYGYTF. DNA for the CDR3: TGTGCCAGCAGTTACTCAGCTTCCGGGACTAACTATGGCTACACCTTC.

V usage is TRBV2 and J usage is TRBJ2-5; no firm D call. The CDR3 has 13 residues. Trimming took 6 bases from V and 5 from J, leaving 13 bases between them. CDR1 and CDR2 (germline): SNHLY, FYNNEI. CDR3 coding DNA: TGTGCCAGCAGCGTCGAGATCTCGGAGACCCAGTACTTC. This translates into CASSVEISETQYF.

This sequence joins TRBV5-5 and TRBJ1-5; D is unresolved. V was trimmed by 4 bases and J by 3 bases, leaving 14 bases between them. CDR3 size: 15 residues. Germline V CDR1 and CDR2: SGHKS, YYEKEE (reference sequence). In DNA form, the CDR3 reads TGTGCCAGCAGCCTCCTGGTGCAGGACAATCAGCCCCAGCATTTT. Residues: CASSLLVQDNQPQHF.

The chain combines TRBV13 with TRBJ2-2; D possibly corresponds to TRBD2 (6 bases). Germline V lookup: CDR1 PRHDT, CDR2 FYEKMQ (reference sequence). The germline V and J ends were trimmed by 4 bases and 4 bases, with 13 bases remaining between them. This CDR3 is built from 15 residues. This chain's CDR3 is CASSSWRAGTGELFF. The DNA for the CDR3 is TGTGCCAGCAGCTCTTGGAGGGCTGGCACCGGGGAGCTGTTTTTT.

This sequence joins TRBV6-5 and TRBJ1-3; D might be TRBD1 (6 bases). V lost 8 bases and J 2 bases, leaving 16 bases between the germline ends. Per germline, CDR1 MNHEY and CDR2 SVGAGI. This CDR3 contains 15 residues. The CDR3 reads CASRSTGTAGNTIYF. The CDR3 DNA reads as TGTGCCAGCCGCAGTACAGGGACCGCTGGAAACACCATATATTTT.

The chain carries TRBV2 and TRBJ2-2, with TRBD1 as a possible D gene (5 bases). With 11 bases removed from V and 6 bases from J, the gap between germline ends came to 13 bases. The CDR3 has 12 residues. CDR1 is SNHLY and CDR2 is FYNNEI in the germline V gene. The CDR3 loop reads CACPRGPGELFF. The CDR3 DNA sequence: TGTGCCTGTCCTAGGGGCCCCGGGGAGCTGTTTTTT.

The chain recombines TRBV4-3 with TRBJ2-7; weak D call: TRBD1 (5 bases). The CDR3 runs 15 residues. CDR1 and CDR2 from the germline V gene are LGHNA and YSLEER. V was cut by 0 bases and J by 6 bases, with 15 bases left in between. The CDR3, as DNA: TGCGCCAGCAGCCAAGACTCGCAGGGTCGGCGCGAGCAGTACTTC. The encoded protein is CASSQDSQGRREQYF.

The chain links TRBV6-5 to TRBJ1-6; D is unresolved. The CDR3 loop spans 16 amino acids. Germline values: CDR1 MNHEY, CDR2 SVGAGI. Trimming left V 4 bases short and J 0 bases short, with 10 bases between. This CDR3 is CASSSGESSYNSPLHF. The CDR3 DNA is TGTGCCAGCAGTTCAGGCGAAAGCTCCTATAATTCACCCCTCCACTTT.

The chain employs TRBV19 and TRBJ1-6; a weak D match, TRBD1 (5 bases). The CDR3 consists of 16 residues. Germline CDR1 is LNHDA and CDR2 is SQIVND (reference sequence). V dropped 0 bases and J dropped 0 bases, with 6 bases sitting between them. The CDR3 nucleotides are TGTGCCAGTAGTATAGATGGGGCCTCCTATAATTCACCCCTCCACTTT. It codes for CASSIDGASYNSPLHF.

This sequence joins TRBV6-6 and TRBJ2-5; 9 nucleotides agree with TRBD2. Trimming removed 6 bases from V and 5 bases from J; junction bases left unmatched: 16. CDR3 length: 17 residues. Germline lookup yields CDR1 MNHNY and CDR2 SVGAGI (reference sequence). This CDR3 reads CASSRPYIAGAGETQYF. As DNA, the CDR3 is TGTGCCAGCAGCCGACCGTACATAGCGGGGGCGGGGGAGACCCAGTACTTC.

The V and J genes are TRBV7-3 and TRBJ2-2, with D possibly matching TRBD1 (6 bases). Germline-derived CDR1 and CDR2 are SGHTA and FQGTGA. Trimming took off 8 bases at V and 4 bases at J, with 17 bases between the two ends. This CDR3 region has 15 residues. The CDR3: CASGRQDGSTGELFF. The CDR3, as DNA: TGTGCCAGCGGAAGACAGGATGGGAGCACCGGGGAGCTGTTTTTT.

This chain uses TRBV20-1 with TRBJ1-2, with TRBD1 identical over 9 bases. With V trimmed by 6 bases and J by 6 bases, 2 bases remained unmatched. This CDR3 has 11 residues. From germline, CDR1 is DFQATT and CDR2 SNEGSKA (reference sequence). The CDR3 here is CSAWTGDGYTF. CDR3 sequence (DNA): TGCAGTGCCTGGACAGGGGATGGCTACACCTTC.

V gene TRBV7-3 combines with J gene TRBJ2-1, with TRBD1 matching over 8 bases. Unmatched junction bases numbered 6, after V lost 3 bases and J lost 8 bases. Germline V gives CDR1 SGHTA, CDR2 FQGTGA. CDR3 length equals 14 residues. CDR3 coding DNA: TGTGCCAGCAGCTTGCAGGCAGGGGGCGATGAGCAGTTCTTC. Translation: CASSLQAGGDEQFF.

The rearrangement uses TRBV6-5 and TRBJ1-2, with D uncertain. The length of the CDR3 is 13 residues. Deletions cut 2 bases from V and 7 bases from J, with 11 bases between. Per the germline V gene, CDR1 is MNHEY and CDR2 is SVGAGI. This chain's CDR3 is CASSYAQGSGYTF. CDR3 DNA: TGTGCCAGCAGTTACGCCCAAGGGAGTGGCTACACCTTC.

This rearrangement joins TRBV13 to TRBJ2-1, with D perhaps TRBD1 (5 bases). With 3 bases removed from V and 3 bases from J, the gap between germline ends came to 6 bases. This CDR3 is built from 13 residues. The germline gives CDR1 PRHDT, CDR2 FYEKMQ (reference sequence). The chain's CDR3 is CASSFRGYNEQFF. The CDR3 bases are TGTGCCAGCAGCTTTAGGGGCTACAATGAGCAGTTCTTC.

The CDR3 DNA is TGTGCCAGCAGTCTAACCCCAGAGGCCGGCTTAGACACCGGGGAGCTGTTTTTT. This translates into CASSLTPEAGLDTGELFF. This chain joins TRBV6-6 and TRBJ2-2; D is unresolved. The CDR3 covers 18 residues. In germline, CDR1 is MNHNY, CDR2 SVGAGI (reference sequence). V dropped 5 bases and J dropped 3 bases, with 22 bases sitting between them.

The genes are TRBV6-4 and TRBJ2-2; D may be TRBD2 (5 bases). The V and J ends lost 4 bases and 5 bases respectively, with 8 bases between them. The CDR3 covers 13 residues. Per germline, CDR1 MRHNA and CDR2 SNTAGT. CDR3 bases: TGTGCCAGCAGTGCCGGGGAGACCGGGGAGCTGTTTTTT. Translated: CASSAGETGELFF.

This clone was detected once. The chain employs TRBV7-3 and TRBJ2-3; 11 nucleotides match TRBD2. The CDR3 covers 18 residues. J lost 0 bases, V lost 1 base, and 6 bases had no gene match. The V gene's germline CDR1 is SGHTA and CDR2 FQGTGA. The CDR3 region is CASSLMPSGGISTDTQYF. DNA of the CDR3: TGTGCCAGCAGCTTAATGCCTAGCGGGGGGATAAGCACAGATACGCAGTATTTT.